Each of the 32 T cell receptor beta chains below was sequenced from the same sample in a study of Ad26.COV2.S vaccination and SARS-CoV-2 variants. Method: immunoSEQ multiplex PCR; TCRdb's copy keeps in-frame clones and lacks some. Of about 350,000 clones listed, 92% were seen once; the top ten hold roughly 3.9%. This specimen was peripheral blood, taken after recovery from COVID-19. The receptor source for this set is a human donor who had recovered from COVID-19.

The V and J genes are TRBV7-2 and TRBJ1-4; D is perhaps TRBD1 (6 bases). V was shortened by 1 base and J by 4 bases, with 13 bases between the two germline ends. This CDR3 contains 16 residues. Germline V gene data show CDR1 as SGHTA and CDR2 as FQGNSA. CDR3 coding DNA: TGTGCCAGCAGCTTAGTTTCAGGACAGATTAATGAAAAACTGTTTTTT. This encodes CASSLVSGQINEKLFF.

The chain uses TRBV2 and TRBJ1-2, with D unclear. There are 13 residues in the CDR3. Germline V gene data show CDR1 as SNHLY and CDR2 as FYNNEI. Trimming shortened V by 2 bases and J by 7 bases, and 11 bases separated the two germline ends. Here the CDR3 reads CASSERWEGGYTF. CDR3 coding DNA: TGTGCCAGCAGTGAACGCTGGGAGGGTGGCTACACCTTC.

In this sample, this clone turned up once. The chain is built from TRBV27 and TRBJ2-2; D not certain. Germline V gene sequence: CDR1 MNHEY, CDR2 SMNVEV (reference sequence). The CDR3 extends over 15 amino acids. V lost 2 bases and J 1 base, leaving 8 bases between the germline ends. CDR3: CASSLRAENTGELFF. The DNA for the CDR3 is TGTGCCAGCAGTTTAAGGGCTGAGAACACCGGGGAGCTGTTTTTT.

V and J are TRBV9 and TRBJ1-2; D is possibly TRBD1 (6 bases). CDR3 length: 16 residues. V shed 4 bases and J shed 7 bases, with 23 bases lying between them. The germline V gene has CDR1 SGDLS and CDR2 YYNGEE. The CDR3 reads CASSTRSQGFISGYTF. The CDR3 DNA follows: TGTGCCAGCAGCACACGCTCTCAGGGGTTTATCAGTGGCTACACCTTC.

The chain couples TRBV5-5 to TRBJ1-4, with TRBD1 matching 7 bases. CDR3 size: 17 residues. V was clipped by 4 bases and J by 0 bases; unmatched bases: 9. Germline lookup yields CDR1 SGHKS and CDR2 YYEKEE (reference sequence). DNA of the CDR3: TGTGCCAGCAGCCTCCTACAGGGGATAGCAACTAATGAAAAACTGTTTTTT. Its translation: CASSLLQGIATNEKLFF.

The V gene is TRBV27, the J gene TRBJ1-1; D not resolved. CDR1 is MNHEY and CDR2 is SMNVEV in the germline V gene (reference sequence). CDR3 length: 14 amino acids. Trimming removed 1 base at V and 1 base at J, with 7 bases between. The CDR3 reads CASSLYVGNTEAFF. The CDR3 region has the DNA TGTGCCAGCAGTTTATATGTGGGGAACACTGAAGCTTTCTTT.

The chain has TRBV5-4 and TRBJ2-5; tentatively, D is TRBD1 or TRBD2 (5 bases each). The V gene's germline CDR1 is SGHNT and CDR2 YYREEE (reference sequence). The length of the CDR3 is 14 residues. The ends were cut back, 9 bases at V and 1 base at J, with 16 bases in the middle. The CDR3 region is CAILTSGSQETQYF. In nucleotides, the CDR3 is TGTGCCATCTTAACCTCAGGGAGCCAAGAGACCCAGTACTTC.

The chain employs TRBV7-9 and TRBJ1-1; D not certain. Deletions cut 2 bases from V and 8 bases from J, with 9 bases between. The CDR3 sequence is 12 residues long. Germline assignment: CDR1 SEHNR and CDR2 FQNEAQ (reference sequence). The DNA of the CDR3 is TGTGCCAGCAGCTTAACTACGACCGAAGCTTTCTTT. It specifies CASSLTTTEAFF.

The rearrangement uses TRBV6-6 and TRBJ1-1; TRBD1 aligns across 12 bases. J gave up 4 bases and V 4 bases, and 7 bases lay outside the gene matches. CDR3 length equals 16 residues. The germline CDR1 and CDR2 sequences are MNHNY and SVGAGI (reference sequence). CDR3 in amino acids: CASSSGQGAQGTEAFF. Written as DNA, the CDR3 is TGTGCCAGCAGTTCGGGACAGGGGGCGCAGGGCACTGAAGCTTTCTTT.

The chain links TRBV5-1 to TRBJ2-5; possibly TRBD2 for D (7 bases). The V and J ends lost 2 bases and 1 base respectively, with 15 bases between them. There are 16 residues in the CDR3. Germline-derived CDR1 and CDR2 are SGHRS and YFSETQ. The CDR3 nucleotides are TGCGCCAGCAGCTTAGTCGGCGGGGGCTCCCAAGAGACCCAGTACTTC. This gives the protein CASSLVGGGSQETQYF.

This chain links TRBV3-1 (or the pseudogene TRBV3-2) with TRBJ1-1; the D is unclear. The CDR3 sequence is 15 residues long. V was clipped by 3 bases and J by 2 bases, with 13 bases between them. Per the germline V gene, CDR1 is LGHDT and CDR2 is YNNKEL (reference sequence). The CDR3 DNA reads TGTGCCAGCAGCCAGGCTCTTGGAGGAAACACTGAAGCTTTCTTT. It codes for CASSQALGGNTEAFF.

The genes are TRBV4-3 and TRBJ1-1; the D is unclear. Germline CDR1 LGHNA, CDR2 YSLEER. With 2 bases removed from V and 5 bases from J, the gap between germline ends came to 9 bases. The CDR3 has 13 amino acids. The chain's CDR3 is CASSQTMMTEAFF. DNA of the CDR3: TGCGCCAGCAGCCAAACGATGATGACTGAAGCTTTCTTT.

This clone was observed once. The chain recombines TRBV27 with TRBJ2-3; D is possibly TRBD2 (6 bases). Germline CDR1 and CDR2: MNHEY and SMNVEV (reference sequence). Trimming removed 4 bases from V and 5 bases from J, with 19 bases in between. This CDR3 has 16 amino acids. This CDR3 reads CASSSARGRRGDTQYF. The CDR3 DNA follows: TGTGCCAGCAGTTCCGCCAGAGGGAGGAGGGGAGATACGCAGTATTTT.

As DNA, the CDR3 is TGTGCCAGCAGTTTCAAGGACGCTGAAGCTTTCTTT. Its translation is CASSFKDAEAFF. The chain carries TRBV12-3 or TRBV12-4 and TRBJ1-1, with D unclear. V shed 3 bases and J shed 6 bases, with 8 bases lying between them. There are 12 residues in the CDR3.

V and J are TRBV4-1 and TRBJ1-1; D unclear. The length of the CDR3 is 14 residues. The V gene's germline CDR1 is MGHRA and CDR2 YSYEKL. V was cut by 4 bases and J by 5 bases, with 14 bases left in between. This CDR3 reads CASSPPREGTEAFF. Written as DNA, the CDR3 is TGCGCCAGCAGCCCTCCTAGGGAAGGGACTGAAGCTTTCTTT.

J is TRBJ1-2 and V is TRBV28; D gene ambiguous. Deletions cut 3 bases from V and 1 base from J, with 9 bases between. CDR3 length: 14 residues. Germline values: CDR1 MDHEN, CDR2 SYDVKM. CDR3 residues: CASSLPGINYGYTF. The CDR3 nucleotides are TGTGCCAGCAGTTTGCCCGGGATTAACTATGGCTACACCTTC.

The chain recombines TRBV7-2 with TRBJ1-1; no clear D. V was cut by 1 base and J by 2 bases, with 5 bases left in between. This CDR3 contains 13 residues. Germline loops: CDR1 SGHTA, CDR2 FQGNSA. In nucleotides, the CDR3 is TGTGCCAGCAGCTTAGAGGGTAACACTGAAGCTTTCTTT. Protein product: CASSLEGNTEAFF.

V and J are TRBV6-5 and TRBJ2-2; D might be TRBD1 (6 bases). The CDR3 contains 14 residues. V lost 6 bases to trimming and J lost 1 base, with 9 bases between them. Per germline, CDR1 MNHEY and CDR2 SVGAGI. The DNA of the CDR3 is TGTGCCAGCAGCCGGGGACAGAACACCGGGGAGCTGTTTTTT. Amino acids: CASSRGQNTGELFF.

This CDR3 is CASSLGANTEAFF. As DNA, the CDR3 is TGTGCCAGCAGCTTGGGAGCGAACACTGAAGCTTTCTTT. The chain carries TRBV11-2 and TRBJ1-1; D is undetermined. In germline, CDR1 is SGHAT, CDR2 FQNNGV. Trimming took off 3 bases at V and 1 base at J, with 6 bases between the two ends. This CDR3 region has 13 residues.

The genes are TRBV7-8 and TRBJ2-2; D remains ambiguous. The CDR3 sequence is 11 residues long. CDR1 is SGHVS and CDR2 is FQNEAQ in the germline V gene. V was trimmed by 5 bases and J by 5 bases, leaving 3 bases between them. The CDR3 nucleotides are TGTGCCAGCAGCCGTACCGGGGAGCTGTTTTTT. Translating it yields CASSRTGELFF. Full variable domain (outside the CDR3, taken from reference TRBV7-8 and TRBJ2-2): GAGVSQSPRYKVAKRGQDVALRCDPISGHVSLFWYQQALGQGPEFLTYFQNEAQLDKSGLPSDRFFAERPEGSVSTLKIQRTQQEDSAVYLCASSRTGELFFGEGSRLTVL.

The V gene is TRBV7-8, the J gene TRBJ1-5; TRBD1 aligns across 10 bases. Germline V gene sequence: CDR1 SGHVS, CDR2 FQNEAQ. This CDR3 comprises 14 residues. The V gene end was trimmed by 5 bases and the J gene end by 5 bases; junction bases not matched to a gene: 3. The chain's CDR3 is CASSPDRGYQPQHF. In DNA, the CDR3 is TGTGCCAGCAGCCCGGACAGGGGGTATCAGCCCCAGCATTTT. The variable domain in full, completed from reference TRBV7-8 and TRBJ1-5, reads GAGVSQSPRYKVAKRGQDVALRCDPISGHVSLFWYQQALGQGPEFLTYFQNEAQLDKSGLPSDRFFAERPEGSVSTLKIQRTQQEDSAVYLCASSPDRGYQPQHFGDGTRLSIL.

This sequence joins TRBV5-6 and TRBJ1-6; D not resolved. The CDR3 is made up of 15 amino acids. The germline V and J ends were trimmed by 0 bases and 5 bases, with 9 bases remaining between them. CDR1 SGHDT and CDR2 YYEEEE come from the germline V gene. The chain's CDR3 is CASSLDRVDNSPLHF. The CDR3 nucleotides are TGTGCCAGCAGCTTGGATAGGGTGGATAATTCACCCCTCCACTTT.

The V and J genes are TRBV21-1 and TRBJ2-6; TRBD1, the table's D call, lacks a check against the DNA. TRBV21-1 is an annotated pseudogene. This CDR3 has 16 residues. As DNA, the CDR3 is TGTGCCAGCAGCAAGGGACAGCACTCTGGGGCCAACGTCCTGACTTTC. Translating gives CASSKGQHSGANVLTF.

The chain links TRBV6-1 to TRBJ1-2; no reliable D call. Germline-derived CDR1 and CDR2 are MNHNS and SASEGT. V lost 5 bases and J lost 4, with 14 bases in between. The length of the CDR3 is 14 residues. In DNA, the CDR3 is TGTGCCAGCAGTTCCCACTCTCGCGTCTATGGCTACACCTTC. Translation: CASSSHSRVYGYTF.

V and J are TRBV13 and TRBJ1-2; 8 bases map to TRBD1. Germline V gene lookup returns CDR1 PRHDT and CDR2 FYEKMQ (reference sequence). This CDR3 spans 16 amino acids. After removal of 4 bases from V and 6 bases from J, the junction contained 13 bases not matched to a gene. CDR3 nucleotides: TGTGCCAGCAGCTCCGACCCTCGACAGGGGAAGGATGGCTACACCTTC. Residues: CASSSDPRQGKDGYTF. Using reference TRBV13 and TRBJ1-2 for the parts outside the CDR3, the full variable domain is AAGVIQSPRHLIKEKRETATLKCYPIPRHDTVYWYQQGPGQDPQFLISFYEKMQSDKGSIPDRFSAQQFSDYHSELNMSSLELGDSALYFCASSSDPRQGKDGYTFGSGTRLTVV.

This clone was seen only a few times. The V gene is TRBV6-5, the J gene TRBJ1-1, with a tentative D call TRBD1 (6 bases). V was shortened by 2 bases and J by 4 bases, with 14 bases between the two germline ends. The CDR3 extends over 15 amino acids. Germline V gene data show CDR1 as MNHEY and CDR2 as SVGAGI. The CDR3 spells CASSYRGVQGTEAFF. CDR3 nucleotide sequence: TGTGCCAGCAGTTACCGCGGTGTACAGGGCACTGAAGCTTTCTTT.

V usage is TRBV6-2 or TRBV6-3 and J usage is TRBJ2-3; the D call may be TRBD1 or TRBD2 (6 bases each). In germline, CDR1 is MNHEY, CDR2 SVGEGT. Trimming stripped 2 bases from V and 0 bases from J, with 15 bases between. CDR3 length: 17 amino acids. The CDR3 is CASSYRGMGASTDTQYF. The CDR3 region has the DNA TGTGCCAGCAGTTACCGGGGGATGGGGGCTAGCACAGATACGCAGTATTTT.

This chain joins TRBV9 and TRBJ1-3, with 7 bases matching TRBD1. The CDR3 is 15 amino acids. Germline CDR1 and CDR2: SGDLS and YYNGEE. Trimming removed 3 bases from V and 0 bases from J; junction bases left unmatched: 3. The CDR3 spells CASSDYRGSGNTIYF. Here the CDR3 DNA reads TGTGCCAGCAGCGACTACAGGGGCTCTGGAAACACCATATATTTT. Variable domain in full (rest from reference TRBV9 and TRBJ1-3): DSGVTQTPKHLITATGQRVTLRCSPRSGDLSVYWYQQSLDQGLQFLIQYYNGEERAKGNILERFSAQQFPDLHSELNLSSLELGDSALYFCASSDYRGSGNTIYFGEGSWLTVV.

Concerning this clone itself: Other DNA sequences in this sample translate to the same CDR3. The chain has TRBV4-1 and TRBJ1-1; D is undetermined. Per germline, CDR1 MGHRA and CDR2 YSYEKL. The V and J ends lost 4 bases and 3 bases respectively, with 12 bases between them. The CDR3 is 14 amino acids. The CDR3 DNA reads as TGCGCCAGCAGCCCCCGATTACGGGACACTGAAGCTTTCTTT. This encodes CASSPRLRDTEAFF.

Points on this clone: Other DNA sequences in this sample translate to the same CDR3. The chain joins TRBV10-1 to TRBJ1-5, with D tentatively TRBD1 (5 bases). Germline CDR1 reads WNHNN; CDR2 reads SYGVQD (reference sequence). V lost 5 bases and J 1 base, leaving 6 bases between the germline ends. This CDR3 spans 13 amino acids. DNA for the CDR3: TGCGCCAGCAGTCAGGGAAGCAATCAGCCCCAGCATTTT. Residues: CASSQGSNQPQHF.

This clone occurred once. The chain joins TRBV6-6 to TRBJ2-7; D not certain. CDR1 and CDR2 (germline): MNHNY, SVGAGI (reference sequence). The CDR3 spans 15 residues. V lost 0 bases, J lost 0 bases, and 9 bases lay in between. DNA of the CDR3: TGTGCCAGCAGTTACTCGGAACCTGGCTCCTACGAGCAGTACTTC. Its protein product is CASSYSEPGSYEQYF.

The gene calls are TRBV18 and TRBJ2-7; D remains unclear. Germline V gives CDR1 KGHSH, CDR2 LQKENI. V lost 0 bases and J lost 3, with 6 bases in between. The CDR3 runs to 13 residues. The CDR3 coding sequence is TGTGCCAGCTCACCACCCGAGTTCTACGAGCAGTACTTC. Encoded protein: CASSPPEFYEQYF. The variable domain in full, completed from reference TRBV18 and TRBJ2-7, reads NAGVMQNPRHLVRRRGQEARLRCSPMKGHSHVYWYRQLPEEGLKFMVYLQKENIIDESGMPKERFSAEFPKEGPSILRIQQVVRGDSAAYFCASSPPEFYEQYFGPGTRLTVT.